This entry lists 23 T cell receptor beta chains sequenced from one sample in a study of cytomegalovirus exposure and HLA in healthy donors. Researchers ran the PCR with 60 Vbeta and 13 Jbeta primers. The assay was immunoSEQ multiplex PCR, and TCRdb's table has in-frame clones only and misses some. The sample lists about 92,000 clones, 80% to 90% seen once, with around 5.2% in the top ten. What was sequenced was PBMCs. Source of these receptors: a woman younger than 35 in good health and CMV-seropositive.

J is TRBJ2-7 and V is TRBV4-1; TRBD2 matches at 8 bases. The germline V gene has CDR1 MGHRA and CDR2 YSYEKL. V shed 0 bases, J shed 7 bases, and the junction held 14 bases outside the gene matches. The CDR3 loop spans 17 amino acids. Here the CDR3 reads CASSQDLRGAGEEEQYF. In nucleotides, the CDR3 is TGCGCCAGCAGCCAAGATCTGCGCGGAGCGGGAGAGGAAGAGCAGTACTTC.

V is TRBV2 and J is TRBJ2-5; 7 bases match TRBD1. Germline values: CDR1 SNHLY, CDR2 FYNNEI. This CDR3 has 12 residues. Trimming removed 9 bases from V and 8 bases from J; junction bases left unmatched: 9. CDR3 nucleotide sequence: TGTGCCAGTCAAGACGACAGGGTCACCCAGTACTTC. It encodes CASQDDRVTQYF. Looking up the rest from reference TRBV2 and TRBJ2-5 gives the full variable domain: EPEVTQTPSHQVTQMGQEVILRCVPISNHLYFYWYRQILGQKVEFLVSFYNNEISEKSEIFDDQFSVERPDGSNFTLKIRSTKLEDSAMYFCASQDDRVTQYFGPGTRLLVL.

This rearrangement joins TRBV30 to TRBJ2-1; a weak D match, TRBD2 (5 bases). CDR3 size: 15 residues. V was shortened by 2 bases and J by 7 bases, with 18 bases between the two germline ends. The germline gives CDR1 GTSNPN, CDR2 SVGIG (reference sequence). The CDR3 loop reads CAWSRGLEGSNEQFF. The CDR3 DNA reads as TGTGCCTGGAGTCGCGGGCTAGAAGGAAGTAATGAGCAGTTCTTC. The variable domain in full, with the rest retrieved from reference TRBV30 and TRBJ2-1, is SQTIHQWPATLVQPVGSPLSLECTVEGTSNPNLYWYRQAAGRGLQLLFYSVGIGQISSEVPQNLSASRPQDRQFILSSKKLLLSDSGFYLCAWSRGLEGSNEQFFGPGTRLTVL.

The rearrangement uses TRBV7-9 and TRBJ1-3; D gene unclear. Germline CDR1 is SEHNR and CDR2 is FQNEAQ (reference sequence). The V and J ends lost 7 bases and 7 bases respectively, with 11 bases between them. The CDR3 length is 12 residues. The CDR3 DNA is TGTGCCAGCACCGTGGCGGGGAACACCATATATTTT. It yields the protein CASTVAGNTIYF.

The genes are TRBV21-1 and TRBJ2-5; the DNA was not compared with TRBD1, the D call given in the table. TRBV21-1 is described as a pseudogene. This CDR3 has 13 residues. The CDR3 reads CASSRGTGETQYF. DNA of the CDR3: TGTGCCAGCAGCAGAGGGACAGGGGAGACCCAGTACTTC.

The chain combines TRBV5-6 with TRBJ2-7; D is possibly TRBD2 (6 bases). The CDR3 has 15 amino acids. Germline V lookup: CDR1 SGHDT, CDR2 YYEEEE. Trimming took 0 bases from V and 3 from J, leaving 13 bases between them. CDR3 sequence reads: CASSLGGLNIYEQYF. The CDR3 DNA reads as TGTGCCAGCAGCTTGGGTGGACTAAACATCTACGAGCAGTACTTC. The full variable domain, in which reference TRBV5-6 and TRBJ2-7 provide the parts outside the CDR3, is DAGVTQSPTHLIKTRGQQVTLRCSPKSGHDTVSWYQQALGQGPQFIFQYYEEEERQRGNFPDRFSGHQFPNYSSELNVNALLLGDSALYLCASSLGGLNIYEQYFGPGTRLTVT.

The chain couples TRBV7-2 to TRBJ1-1, with D possibly matching TRBD1 (5 bases). The germline V gene has CDR1 SGHTA and CDR2 FQGNSA. The CDR3 loop spans 13 amino acids. Trimming shortened V by 2 bases and J by 4 bases, and 8 bases separated the two germline ends. The CDR3 sequence: CASSLQGSTEAFF. For the CDR3, the DNA is TGTGCCAGCAGCTTACAGGGATCCACTGAAGCTTTCTTT.

J is TRBJ2-7 and V is TRBV6-5; TRBD2 matches 10 bases. The CDR3 totals 16 residues. Germline CDR1 reads MNHEY; CDR2 reads SVGAGI. Trimming took 2 bases from V and 7 from J; bases not matched to a gene: 11. CDR3 loop: CASSYRGGAGGPEQYF. For the CDR3, the DNA is TGTGCCAGCAGTTACCGAGGGGGAGCGGGAGGGCCTGAGCAGTACTTC.

The CDR3 DNA reads as TGTGCCAGCAGGGCCGCAGGAGATACGCAGTATTTT. This sequence encodes CASRAAGDTQYF. This chain joins TRBV7-9 and TRBJ2-3; D not certain. The CDR3 length is 12 residues. Germline values: CDR1 SEHNR, CDR2 FQNEAQ (reference sequence). Trimming pared 6 bases from V and 5 bases from J, leaving 9 bases between.

This chain links TRBV6-5 with TRBJ1-2, with TRBD1 matching 8 bases. The CDR3 runs 15 residues. Germline V gene data show CDR1 as MNHEY and CDR2 as SVGAGI. J was trimmed by 0 bases and V by 4 bases; bases with no gene match: 4. CDR3: CASSSRQGPNYGYTF. In DNA form, the CDR3 reads TGTGCCAGCAGTTCAAGACAGGGGCCTAACTATGGCTACACCTTC.

The rearrangement links TRBV28 to TRBJ1-1; TRBD1 matches at 7 bases. CDR1 is MDHEN and CDR2 is SYDVKM in the germline V gene. The CDR3 loop spans 12 amino acids. CDR3 sequence: CKSQGLNTEAFF. The CDR3 DNA reads as TGTAAATCACAGGGGCTGAACACTGAAGCTTTCTTT.

The rearrangement uses TRBV2 and TRBJ2-7, with a weak D call TRBD2 (5 bases). Trimming stripped 8 bases from V and 5 bases from J, with 19 bases between. The CDR3 length is 14 residues. Germline lookup yields CDR1 SNHLY and CDR2 FYNNEI. CDR3: CASGREWLVHEQYF. In nucleotides, the CDR3 is TGTGCCAGCGGGAGAGAGTGGCTGGTCCACGAGCAGTACTTC. Filled out from reference TRBV2 and TRBJ2-7, the complete variable domain reads EPEVTQTPSHQVTQMGQEVILRCVPISNHLYFYWYRQILGQKVEFLVSFYNNEISEKSEIFDDQFSVERPDGSNFTLKIRSTKLEDSAMYFCASGREWLVHEQYFGPGTRLTVT.

This clone was observed a single time. The J gene is TRBJ1-2, the V gene TRBV18; D is undetermined. The germline CDR1 and CDR2 sequences are KGHSH and LQKENI. This CDR3 region has 16 residues. Trimming pared 3 bases from V and 6 bases from J, leaving 20 bases between. CDR3 nucleotide sequence: TGTGCCAGCTCACCTCAACCAGGTGACGGAACCCATGGCTACACCTTC. Translation gives CASSPQPGDGTHGYTF.

This chain uses TRBV15 with TRBJ2-7, with TRBD2 as a possible D gene (6 bases). Trimming shortened V by 0 bases and J by 1 base, and 7 bases separated the two germline ends. Germline loops: CDR1 LNHNV, CDR2 YYDKDF (reference sequence). The CDR3 spans 14 residues. For the CDR3, the DNA is TGTGCCACCAGCAGAGAGGCGGGATCCTACGAGCAGTACTTC. Translating gives CATSREAGSYEQYF.

In the case of this clone: The conserved phenylalanine or tryptophan is not found at the CDR3 terminus, so this likely reflects a read error. Because the CDR3's place on the DNA is in doubt, the DNA is left out and the CDR3 is given as listed by TCRdb. The chain is built from TRBV20-1 and TRBJ1-1; the table calls TRBD1, which could not be checked here. Germline lookup yields CDR1 DFQATT and CDR2 SNEGSKA (reference sequence). Both ends counted, the CDR3 spans 10 residues. The CDR3 region is CSAREEDRAI.

The rearrangement links TRBV29-1 to TRBJ1-2; 10 positions agree with TRBD1. Germline values: CDR1 SQVTM, CDR2 ANQGSEA. This CDR3 comprises 14 residues. With 4 bases clipped from V and 5 bases from J, the junction kept 7 bases outside the gene matches. The CDR3 reads CSVAGTGAGYGYTF. CDR3 DNA sequence: TGCAGCGTTGCCGGGACAGGGGCCGGGTATGGCTACACCTTC.

Only one count was recorded for this clone. The chain links TRBV2 to TRBJ2-1, with a weak D call TRBD2 (6 bases). CDR3 length equals 12 residues. V was clipped by 8 bases and J by 4 bases, with 9 bases between them. CDR1 and CDR2 (germline): SNHLY, FYNNEI. Here the CDR3 DNA reads TGTGCCAGCCGCGGGGTATACAATGAGCAGTTCTTC. This translates into CASRGVYNEQFF.

The chain carries TRBV10-2 and TRBJ2-2, with no clear D. V lost 7 bases and J 1 base, leaving 4 bases between the germline ends. The CDR3 covers 12 residues. Germline CDR1 and CDR2: WSHSY and SAAADI. The CDR3 sequence is CASKQNTGELFF. The CDR3 coding sequence is TGCGCCAGCAAACAGAACACCGGGGAGCTGTTTTTT.

The chain recombines TRBV28 with TRBJ1-2; D perhaps matches TRBD1 (5 bases). Trimming pared 6 bases from V and 8 bases from J, leaving 13 bases between. Germline CDR1 and CDR2: MDHEN and SYDVKM. The CDR3 has 12 amino acids. The CDR3 spells CASSPDIGGYTF. CDR3 nucleotide sequence: TGTGCCAGCAGCCCGGACATCGGCGGCTACACCTTC.

CDR3 in DNA: TGTGCCAGCAGCTACCGGGACAGGGATGACGAAAAACTGTTTTTT. As protein: CASSYRDRDDEKLFF. The rearrangement uses TRBV5-6 and TRBJ1-4; TRBD1 aligns across 9 bases. The CDR3 extends over 15 amino acids. V shed 3 bases, J shed 8 bases, and the junction held 8 bases outside the gene matches. The germline CDR1 and CDR2 sequences are SGHDT and YYEEEE.

V and J are TRBV6-1 and TRBJ1-5; D is undetermined. Deletions cut 6 bases from V and 7 bases from J, with 13 bases between. This CDR3 contains 13 residues. In germline, CDR1 is MNHNS, CDR2 SASEGT. The DNA for the CDR3 is TGTGCCAGCAGCGCAGGTAACCCCCAGCCCCAGCATTTT. Translated, it gives CASSAGNPQPQHF.

Many counts were recorded for this clone. The V call is TRBV25-1, the J call TRBJ2-1, with 10 bases fitting TRBD1. The CDR3 extends over 18 amino acids. The junction had 8 bases not matched to a gene; V was cut back by 3 bases and J by 0 bases. In germline, CDR1 is MGHDK, CDR2 SYGVNS. The CDR3 reads CASSDTLRQGASYNEQFF. CDR3 in DNA: TGTGCCAGCAGTGACACCCTCAGACAGGGGGCCTCCTACAATGAGCAGTTCTTC.

The rearrangement joins TRBV28 to TRBJ1-2, with D possibly matching TRBD1 (5 bases). The CDR3 has 13 amino acids. Between the trimmed V and J ends, which lost 8 bases and 0 bases, there was a span of 10 bases. Per germline, CDR1 MDHEN and CDR2 SYDVKM. CDR3 bases: TGTGCCAGCCGGACATCTCCTAACTATGGCTACACCTTC. Protein sequence: CASRTSPNYGYTF.